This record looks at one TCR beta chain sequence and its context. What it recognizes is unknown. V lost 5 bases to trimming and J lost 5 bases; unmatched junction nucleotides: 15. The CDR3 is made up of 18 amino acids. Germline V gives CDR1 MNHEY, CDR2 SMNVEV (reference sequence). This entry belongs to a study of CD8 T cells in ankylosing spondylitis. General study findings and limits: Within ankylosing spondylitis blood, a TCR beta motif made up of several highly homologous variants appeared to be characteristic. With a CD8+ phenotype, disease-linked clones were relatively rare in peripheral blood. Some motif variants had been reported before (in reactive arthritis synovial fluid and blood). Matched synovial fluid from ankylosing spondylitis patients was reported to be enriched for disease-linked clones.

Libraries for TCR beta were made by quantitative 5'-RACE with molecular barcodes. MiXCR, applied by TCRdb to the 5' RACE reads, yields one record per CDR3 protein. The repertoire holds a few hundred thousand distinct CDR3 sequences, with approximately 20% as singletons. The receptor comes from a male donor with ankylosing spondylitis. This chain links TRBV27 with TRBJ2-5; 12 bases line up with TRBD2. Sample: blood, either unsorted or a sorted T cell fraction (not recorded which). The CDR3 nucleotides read TGTGCCAGCAGTCTCCTGCTAGCGGGAGGGCCTTTCCAGGAGACCCAGTACTTC. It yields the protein CASSLLLAGGPFQETQYF.